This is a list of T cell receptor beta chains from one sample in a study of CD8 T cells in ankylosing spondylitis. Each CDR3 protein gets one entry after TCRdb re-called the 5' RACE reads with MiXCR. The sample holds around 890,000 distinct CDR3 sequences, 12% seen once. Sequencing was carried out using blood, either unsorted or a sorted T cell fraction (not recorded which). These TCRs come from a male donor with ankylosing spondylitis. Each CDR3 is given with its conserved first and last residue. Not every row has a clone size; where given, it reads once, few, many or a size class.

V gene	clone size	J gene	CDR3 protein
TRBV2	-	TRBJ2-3	CASSESLGAQYF
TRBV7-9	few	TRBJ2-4	CASSGGSGGMVIQYF
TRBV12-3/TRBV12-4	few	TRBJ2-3	CASSFRALAGAGTDTQYF
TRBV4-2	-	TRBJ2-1	CASSLSSGRVFNEQFF
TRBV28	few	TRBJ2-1	CASSPTRGIIAYNEQFF
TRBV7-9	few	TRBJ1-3	CASGQARRSGNTIYF
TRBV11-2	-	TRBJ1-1	CASSLQGHLMNTEAFF
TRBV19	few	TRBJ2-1	CASSSGRYYNEQFF
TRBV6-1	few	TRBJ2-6	CASSSRGRAGANVLTF
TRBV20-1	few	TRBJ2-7	CSARDSGRVIYEQYF
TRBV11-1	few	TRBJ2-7	CASSSSGTSYFYEQYF
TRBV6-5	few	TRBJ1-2	CASSYEFSYGYTF
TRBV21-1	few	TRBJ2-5	CASMRTGQITQYF
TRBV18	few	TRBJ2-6	CASSNRQGANVLTF
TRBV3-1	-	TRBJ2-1	CASSQVLSGEQFF
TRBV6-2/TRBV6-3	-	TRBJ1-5	CASSYRTGGGNQPQHF
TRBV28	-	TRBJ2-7	CASSPNSGAYEQYF
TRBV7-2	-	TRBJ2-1	CASSPDRLNEQFF
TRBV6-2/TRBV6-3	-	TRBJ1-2	CASSPPAILGGYTF
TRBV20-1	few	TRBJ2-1	CSATTSSSYNEQFF
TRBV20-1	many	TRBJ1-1	CSATDKGSDTEAFF
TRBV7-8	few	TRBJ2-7	CASSLAPGQDYEQYF
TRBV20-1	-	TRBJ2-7	CSADSSGGFTTPYEQYF
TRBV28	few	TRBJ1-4	CASSLPGRKLFF
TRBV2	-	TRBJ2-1	CASSRAGGPVYNEQFF